This T cell receptor (beta chain) stems from a study of blood T cell repertoires in COVID-19. Turning to this clone: This same CDR3 is encoded by further DNA sequences in the sample.

Per germline, CDR1 SGHRS and CDR2 YFSETQ. V shed 5 bases, J shed 2 bases, and the junction held 5 bases outside the gene matches. The CDR3 sequence is 14 residues long. TCRdb keeps only in-frame clones here, not all; method: immunoSEQ multiplex PCR. This table holds about 60,000 clones, approximately 79% found once. The clonotype was recovered from a man between 60 and 70 years old with acute or convalescent COVID-19. J is TRBJ2-7 and V is TRBV5-1, with 9 bases identical to TRBD1. The sample was peripheral blood. Here the CDR3 reads CASSSGQGAYEQYF. CDR3 coding DNA: TGCGCCAGCAGTTCGGGACAGGGAGCCTACGAGCAGTACTTC.